This record looks at one T cell receptor (beta chain) sequence and its context. The germline V gene has CDR1 SQVTM and CDR2 ANQGSEA. The CDR3 loop spans 14 amino acids. The V gene lost 4 bases and the J gene lost 2 bases, with 13 bases spanning the gap. These data originate in a study of tumor-infiltrating lymphocytes in primary liver carcinoma. The authors made TCR beta cDNA from around 500 ng total RNA with a constant-region primer. Library construction for TCR beta comprised three nested multiplex PCR rounds performed with slightly modified ARM-PCR. A C-beta reverse primer was combined with TRBV1-TRBV30 forward primers in the first two PCR rounds, and each round had around 11 cycles. TCRdb ran MiXCR on the multiplex PCR reads and lists one entry per CDR3 protein. There are about 48,000 distinct CDR3 sequences in the sample; about 73% occur only once, and around 30% lies in the top ten. Unsorted bulk tissue of about 18-34 mg yielded co-extracted RNA and DNA.

The source material was liver tumor tissue from sampling region 3. As for subset: tumor region T3, left-lateral pole. The rearrangement links TRBV29-1 to TRBJ2-3; D possibly uses TRBD1 or TRBD2 (5 bases each). The receptor comes from a man between 35 and 55 years old with primary liver carcinoma and hepatitis B virus infection. The CDR3 DNA reads as TGCAGCGTTGGTGTTGGGGGAGACACAGATACGCAGTATTTT. This codes for CSVGVGGDTDTQYF.